The 5 T cell receptor beta chains in this list originate from one sample, sequenced in a study of T-cell reconstitution after alpha-beta-depleted transplantation in children. Unique molecular identifiers were built into the TCRbeta library. TCRdb redid the calling of the PCR reads with MiXCR, one entry per CDR3 protein. The sample lists about 830,000 distinct CDR3 sequences, roughly 15% occurring once. This sample comprised PBMCs, mostly from graft donor cells, obtained 360 days after TCRalphabeta/CD19-depleted stem cell transplant. Every receptor here comes from a male patient aged 5 to 17 who had a stem cell transplant for acute lymphoblastic leukemia, so the T cells may come from the graft donor.

This sequence joins TRBV29-1 and TRBJ2-1; TRBD1 matches 9 bases. V lost 7 bases and J lost 6; bases outside the gene matches: 7. The CDR3 contains 13 residues. Germline CDR1 reads SQVTM; CDR2 reads ANQGSEA. Here the CDR3 DNA reads TGCAGCGCCCCGGACAGGGGCATCAATGAGCAGTTCTTC. This sequence encodes CSAPDRGINEQFF.

V and J are TRBV5-1 and TRBJ1-5; TRBD1 might be the D (5 bases). V lost 3 bases and J lost 10, with 23 bases in between. Germline V gives CDR1 SGHRS, CDR2 YFSETQ. This CDR3 has 16 amino acids. The CDR3 DNA sequence: TGCGCCAGCAGCTACGGTGGAGAGAGGGGTAATAGTCCCCAGCATTTT. Amino acid sequence: CASSYGGERGNSPQHF.

The chain joins TRBV29-1 to TRBJ2-5; TRBD1 or TRBD2 may be the D gene (5 bases each). The V gene lost 3 bases and the J gene lost 5 bases, with 16 bases spanning the gap. Per the germline V gene, CDR1 is SQVTM and CDR2 is ANQGSEA. The CDR3 consists of 14 residues. CDR3 in DNA: TGCAGCGTTGACCGTCGGCAGGGACGGGAGACCCAGTACTTC. This codes for CSVDRRQGRETQYF.

This clonotype was picked up a small number of times. The V and J genes are TRBV20-1 and TRBJ2-1; the match to TRBD2 covers 9 bases. CDR1 DFQATT and CDR2 SNEGSKA come from the germline V gene (reference sequence). Trimming removed 4 bases from V and 7 bases from J; junction bases left unmatched: 8. The CDR3 loop spans 14 amino acids. The CDR3 nucleotides are TGCAGTGCTATGGGGGGACTAGCTCTTAATGAGCAGTTCTTC. Protein: CSAMGGLALNEQFF.

This chain uses TRBV5-1 with TRBJ2-5; a possible D gene is TRBD2 (6 bases). The V gene lost 1 base and the J gene lost 7 bases, with 17 bases spanning the gap. Germline values: CDR1 SGHRS, CDR2 YFSETQ. The CDR3 contains 15 residues. DNA for the CDR3: TGCGCCAGCAGCTTGCATACTAGCCGGCCGGGGACCCAGTACTTC. Amino acids: CASSLHTSRPGTQYF. The full variable domain, in which reference TRBV5-1 and TRBJ2-5 provide the parts outside the CDR3, is KAGVTQTPRYLIKTRGQQVTLSCSPISGHRSVSWYQQTPGQGLQFLFEYFSETQRNKGNFPGRFSGRQFSNSRSEMNVSTLELGDSALYLCASSLHTSRPGTQYFGPGTRLLVL.